A single TCR beta chain is shown here with its context. Its antigen remains unknown. The sample comes from a study of T-cell reconstitution after alpha-beta-depleted transplantation in children. Study observations and caveats: By one year post-transplant, T-cell counts and diversity largely arose from T cells that were newly produced. As was reported, about two months after transplant, alpha-beta T cells came from several hundred expanded graft clones. The high TCRbeta diversity at day 60 in some patients came from surviving recipient T cells and thymic progenitors.

The V gene lost 8 bases and the J gene lost 8 bases, with 21 bases spanning the gap. Per germline, CDR1 MGHDK and CDR2 SYGVNS. This CDR3 is built from 15 residues. The TCRbeta library incorporated unique molecular identifiers. Via MiXCR, TCRdb re-called the PCR reads, giving one row per CDR3 protein. The sample holds 120,000 to 150,000 distinct CDR3 sequences, roughly 8.8% seen once. The TCR originated in a female patient between 2 and 15 years old who had a stem cell transplant for congenital amegakaryocytic thrombocytopenia, so the T cells may come from the graft donor. The rearrangement uses TRBV25-1 and TRBJ1-4, with a weak D call TRBD1 (5 bases). Source: PBMCs, mostly from graft donor cells, taken 180 days after TCRalphabeta/CD19-depleted stem cell transplant. In nucleotides, the CDR3 is TGTGCCAGCTCTCCCCGGGACGGGGTTATCGAAAAACTGTTTTTT. Its protein is CASSPRDGVIEKLFF.